One and the same sample provided the 32 T cell receptor beta chains below, sequenced in a study of T cells in Graves' hyperthyroidism and ophthalmopathy. Amplification targeted TCR beta CDR3 regions from RNA transcripts. A first-round RT-PCR of the TCR CDR3 used the HTBI primer set. TCRdb itself ran the multiplex PCR reads through MiXCR, one entry per CDR3 protein. The repertoire holds 640,000 or so distinct CDR3 sequences, with over 12% as singletons. Sequences were obtained from blood. The source of these receptors is a woman between 40 and 55 years old with Graves' ophthalmopathy.

The V and J genes are TRBV12-3 or TRBV12-4 and TRBJ2-3, with 10 positions matching TRBD2. V was pared by 5 bases and J by 3 bases, with 11 bases of the junction left unmatched. The CDR3 sequence is 17 residues long. CDR3 bases: TGTGCCAGCAGTCTTTATACCCCACTAGCGGGAACAGATACGCAGTATTTT. This sequence encodes CASSLYTPLAGTDTQYF.

The V gene is TRBV2, the J gene TRBJ1-2; D ambiguous. CDR3 size: 14 residues. V shed 6 bases and J shed 0 bases, with 11 bases lying between them. Germline CDR1 and CDR2: SNHLY and FYNNEI. CDR3 region: CASREGTANYGYTF. The CDR3 DNA reads as TGTGCCAGCAGGGAGGGTACAGCTAACTATGGCTACACCTTC.

This clonotype has a count of ten or more. The chain is built from TRBV27 and TRBJ2-3, with D possibly matching TRBD2 (5 bases). V shed 2 bases and J shed 1 base, with 7 bases lying between them. The germline V gene has CDR1 MNHEY and CDR2 SMNVEV (reference sequence). The CDR3 extends over 14 amino acids. The CDR3 nucleotides read TGTGCCAGCAGTTTACAAGCGGGCACAGATACGCAGTATTTT. This translates into CASSLQAGTDTQYF.

V and J are TRBV27 and TRBJ2-5, with a tentative D call TRBD2 (6 bases). V lost 5 bases and J lost 2, with 27 bases in between. Germline values: CDR1 MNHEY, CDR2 SMNVEV (reference sequence). The CDR3 extends over 19 amino acids. The CDR3 region is CASSPLLTLSGTQQETQYF. CDR3 nucleotides: TGTGCCAGCAGTCCCCTCTTAACGCTATCCGGGACTCAACAAGAGACCCAGTACTTC.

There are many counts of this clonotype. The V gene is TRBV6-5, the J gene TRBJ1-3; D unclear. This CDR3 is built from 15 residues. Germline CDR1 reads MNHEY; CDR2 reads SVGAGI. Deletions cut 7 bases from V and 3 bases from J, with 16 bases between. This CDR3 reads CASTAFRASGNTIYF. The CDR3, as DNA: TGTGCCAGCACGGCGTTCCGGGCCAGTGGAAACACCATATATTTT.

This clonotype showed up just a few times. The genes are TRBV13 and TRBJ2-7; TRBD1 matches 8 bases. Germline V CDR1 and CDR2: PRHDT, FYEKMQ (reference sequence). J lost 5 bases, V lost 4 bases, and 10 bases had no gene match. The CDR3 has 15 amino acids. The CDR3 region has the DNA TGTGCCAGCAGCTCCCCGGAGGCAGGGGGCAACGAGCAGTACTTC. This sequence encodes CASSSPEAGGNEQYF.

V is TRBV6-1 and J is TRBJ1-6; 9 bases line up with TRBD1. The germline V gene has CDR1 MNHNS and CDR2 SASEGT. J lost 6 bases, V lost 9 bases, and 3 bases had no gene match. The CDR3 contains 13 residues. CDR3 in DNA: TGTGCCAGTGAGACAGGGGGTAATTCACCCCTCCACTTT. It codes for CASETGGNSPLHF.

This clonotype was detected ten times or more. Mismatch with germline at one junction end may stem from a read error. The chain recombines TRBV5-1 with TRBJ2-7; a weak D match, TRBD2 (7 bases). Per the germline V gene, CDR1 is SGHRS and CDR2 is YFSETQ. This CDR3 has 14 residues. The CDR3 reads CASSPSGTTYEQYF. The CDR3 nucleotides read TGTGCCAGCAGTCCCAGCGGGACAACCTACGAGCAGTACTTC.

The rearrangement joins TRBV5-1 to TRBJ2-5, with 8 positions matching TRBD1. Germline CDR1 is SGHRS and CDR2 is YFSETQ. The CDR3 is made up of 15 amino acids. J lost 3 bases, V lost 4 bases, and 8 bases had no gene match. The CDR3 DNA sequence: TGCGCCAGCAGCGAGACAGGGGCGAGGAAAGAGACCCAGTACTTC. It codes for CASSETGARKETQYF.

This clonotype was detected many times. V is TRBV29-1 and J is TRBJ2-7; 8 positions match TRBD2. With 1 base clipped from V and 2 bases from J, the junction kept 4 bases outside the gene matches. The CDR3 consists of 14 residues. Germline lookup yields CDR1 SQVTM and CDR2 ANQGSEA. CDR3 loop: CSVEAGGSAYEQYF. The CDR3, as DNA: TGCAGCGTTGAAGCGGGGGGGTCGGCCTACGAGCAGTACTTC.

This clonotype has at least ten counts. This rearrangement joins TRBV28 to TRBJ2-5; 12 nucleotides align to TRBD1. The germline CDR1 and CDR2 sequences are MDHEN and SYDVKM. The CDR3 loop spans 15 amino acids. J was trimmed by 2 bases and V by 4 bases; bases with no gene match: 2. CDR3 nucleotides: TGTGCCAGCAGTTCGGGACAGGGGGCGCAAGAGACCCAGTACTTC. This sequence encodes CASSSGQGAQETQYF.

At least ten counts were recorded for this clonotype. The chain is built from TRBV28 and TRBJ2-7, with D possibly being TRBD1 (6 bases). Per the germline V gene, CDR1 is MDHEN and CDR2 is SYDVKM. The V end lost 4 bases, the J end lost 2 bases, and 12 bases lay between the germline ends. The CDR3 covers 14 residues. The CDR3, as DNA: TGTGCCAGCAGTTCCCGGGACAAAGCCTACGAGCAGTACTTC. It translates to CASSSRDKAYEQYF.

This clonotype has at least ten counts. The chain uses TRBV6-1 and TRBJ1-3, with unresolved D. Germline V gene data show CDR1 as MNHNS and CDR2 as SASEGT. The V and J ends lost 7 bases and 1 base respectively, with 11 bases between them. This CDR3 region has 14 residues. The DNA for the CDR3 is TGTGCCAGCAATCCCTGGGGTTCTGGAAACACCATATATTTT. Translation gives CASNPWGSGNTIYF.

The sample holds many counts of this clonotype. This chain uses TRBV24-1 with TRBJ1-2; D remains ambiguous. V gave up 1 base and J gave up 4 bases, with 9 bases separating them. The V gene's germline CDR1 is KGHDR and CDR2 SFDVKD. The length of the CDR3 is 14 residues. CDR3: CATSDFDGTYGYTF. The CDR3 DNA is TGTGCCACCAGTGATTTCGACGGAACCTATGGCTACACCTTC.

This clonotype was counted many times. The CDR3 reads CASSTGRTLNTEAFF. The CDR3 region has the DNA TGTGCCAGCAGTACTGGTCGGACCTTGAACACTGAAGCTTTCTTT. J is TRBJ1-1 and V is TRBV6-5; D not certain. The CDR3 covers 15 residues. Trimming stripped 5 bases from V and 0 bases from J, with 13 bases between. Germline CDR1 is MNHEY and CDR2 is SVGAGI.

At least ten counts were recorded for this clonotype. The genes are TRBV12-3 or TRBV12-4 and TRBJ1-3; D is possibly TRBD1 (5 bases). CDR3 length: 14 residues. With 3 bases removed from V and 2 bases from J, the gap between germline ends came to 8 bases. CDR3 nucleotides: TGTGCCAGCAGTTTTCTGGGGGCTGGAAACACCATATATTTT. Translated, it gives CASSFLGAGNTIYF.

This clonotype was counted ten times or more. The chain is built from TRBV6-2 or TRBV6-3 and TRBJ1-5; D may be TRBD1 (6 bases). The CDR3 is 13 amino acids. The V gene's germline CDR1 is MNHEY and CDR2 SVGEGT. V lost 7 bases, J lost 7 bases, and 14 bases lay in between. CDR3 loop: CASTEGGWQPQHF. CDR3 nucleotide sequence: TGTGCCAGCACCGAAGGGGGTTGGCAGCCCCAGCATTTT.

This clonotype was counted a few times. The V call is TRBV29-1, the J call TRBJ2-7; the match to TRBD2 covers 10 bases. The CDR3 is made up of 17 amino acids. V trimming: 3 bases; J trimming: 4 bases; junction bases outside the gene matches: 15. CDR1 SQVTM and CDR2 ANQGSEA come from the germline V gene. CDR3: CSVDSGYSPSGRYEQYF. The CDR3 DNA reads TGCAGCGTTGACTCAGGCTACTCTCCTAGCGGGAGATACGAGCAGTACTTC.

This clonotype has a count of ten or more. The chain combines TRBV7-9 with TRBJ2-7; D might be TRBD2 (5 bases). CDR1 is SEHNR and CDR2 is FQNEAQ in the germline V gene (reference sequence). The V gene lost 6 bases and the J gene lost 5 bases, with 14 bases spanning the gap. This CDR3 has 13 residues. The CDR3 loop reads CASRGGPGDEQYF. The DNA of the CDR3 is TGTGCCAGCAGAGGAGGCCCTGGGGACGAGCAGTACTTC. Full variable domain (remainder filled in from reference TRBV7-9 and TRBJ2-7): DTGVSQNPRHKITKRGQNVTFRCDPISEHNRLYWYRQTLGQGPEFLTYFQNEAQLEKSRLLSDRFSAERPKGSFSTLEIQRTEQGDSAMYLCASRGGPGDEQYFGPGTRLTVT.

This clonotype has ten or more counts. This chain uses TRBV6-1 with TRBJ2-3; 11 bases agree with TRBD1. The CDR3 loop spans 17 amino acids. Unmatched junction bases numbered 7, after V lost 4 bases and J lost 1 base. In germline, CDR1 is MNHNS, CDR2 SASEGT. The CDR3 loop is CASSVQGQGEGTDTQYF. As DNA, the CDR3 is TGTGCCAGCAGTGTCCAGGGACAGGGGGAAGGCACAGATACGCAGTATTTT.

This clonotype has a count of ten or more. The chain has TRBV6-2 or TRBV6-3 and TRBJ2-5; D remains unclear. This CDR3 spans 17 amino acids. Germline CDR1 MNHEY, CDR2 SVGEGT. The V gene lost 4 bases and the J gene lost 2 bases, with 20 bases spanning the gap. CDR3 amino acids: CASSFGKSSTEQETQYF. The CDR3 coding sequence is TGTGCCAGCAGTTTTGGCAAGTCATCCACCGAACAAGAGACCCAGTACTTC.

The sample holds many counts of this clonotype. The V and J genes are TRBV7-8 and TRBJ2-7; D is perhaps TRBD1 or TRBD2 (5 bases each). Germline values: CDR1 SGHVS, CDR2 FQNEAQ. V was clipped by 5 bases and J by 5 bases, with 19 bases between them. This CDR3 has 15 amino acids. The CDR3 DNA follows: TGTGCCAGCAGCACGTCGACCGGGGCACCCCACGAGCAGTACTTC. Its protein is CASSTSTGAPHEQYF.

This clonotype was counted many times. V is TRBV6-1 and J is TRBJ2-6; D is perhaps TRBD1 or TRBD2 (5 bases each). V was shortened by 7 bases and J by 2 bases, with 15 bases between the two germline ends. Germline CDR1 is MNHNS and CDR2 is SASEGT. This CDR3 is 16 amino acids long. Here the CDR3 DNA reads TGTGCCAGCACCCACGGGGCCTTCCCTGGGGCCAACGTCCTGACTTTC. This codes for CASTHGAFPGANVLTF.

This clonotype was seen repeatedly, ten times or more. The gene calls are TRBV7-8 and TRBJ2-7; D is unclear. The CDR3 extends over 14 amino acids. The germline V gene has CDR1 SGHVS and CDR2 FQNEAQ. Trimming cost V 2 bases and J 3 bases, with 11 bases left between them. The CDR3: CASSLKNRYYEQYF. The CDR3 DNA follows: TGTGCCAGCAGCTTAAAAAACCGATACTACGAGCAGTACTTC.

The V and J genes are TRBV6-2 or TRBV6-3 and TRBJ1-1; D is perhaps TRBD1 (6 bases). This CDR3 spans 17 amino acids. V lost 7 bases and J lost 1, with 22 bases in between. The V gene's germline CDR1 is MNHEY and CDR2 SVGEGT. CDR3 in DNA: TGTGCCAGCATGGGGGGTCGTGCGACAGGACCGAACACTGAAGCTTTCTTT. Translating it yields CASMGGRATGPNTEAFF.

This clonotype was seen at least ten times. The chain is built from TRBV12-3 or TRBV12-4 and TRBJ2-3; D tentatively reads TRBD1 or TRBD2 (5 bases each). The CDR3 is 11 residues long. Deletions cut 2 bases from V and 10 bases from J, with 7 bases between. CDR3 in DNA: TGTGCCAGCAGTTTAAGGGACGCGCAGTATTTT. It specifies CASSLRDAQYF.

In its sample, this clonotype was seen many times. One end of the junction is discordant with germline, which a read error may explain. The CDR3 DNA reads TGTGCCAGCTGTGAGACACCCTACTCTGGGGCCAACGTCCTGACTTTC. As protein: CASCETPYSGANVLTF. V gene TRBV2 combines with J gene TRBJ2-6; D uncertain. Germline assignment: CDR1 SNHLY and CDR2 FYNNEI. The CDR3 consists of 16 residues.

For this clonotype: The final CDR3 position lacks the conserved phenylalanine or tryptophan, pointing to a likely read error. V usage is TRBV6-1 and J usage is TRBJ2-7; D might be TRBD1 (6 bases). CDR1 and CDR2 (germline): MNHNS, SASEGT. The V end lost 7 bases, the J end lost 2 bases, and 12 bases lay between the germline ends. The CDR3 is 13 residues long. CDR3 bases: TGTGCCAGCAAAGGACAGTTCCCCTACGAGCAGTACCTC. This gives the protein CASKGQFPYEQYL.

This clonotype showed up many times. This chain links TRBV11-2 with TRBJ1-2, with D tentatively TRBD1 (6 bases). Between the trimmed V and J ends, which lost 4 bases and 7 bases, there was a span of 19 bases. The CDR3 has 15 residues. Germline V gene sequence: CDR1 SGHAT, CDR2 FQNNGV. In DNA form, the CDR3 reads TGTGCCAGCAGCTCCGACCACACAGGGAATGGTGGCTACACCTTC. Translating gives CASSSDHTGNGGYTF.

In nucleotides, the CDR3 is TGTGCCAGCAGTTTCGGGGGGCTAGGCGAAAAACTGTTTTTT. It codes for CASSFGGLGEKLFF. The rearrangement uses TRBV28 and TRBJ1-4, with a tentative D call TRBD1 (6 bases). The CDR3 totals 14 residues. The V gene lost 3 bases and the J gene lost 8 bases, with 13 bases spanning the gap. CDR1 and CDR2 (germline): MDHEN, SYDVKM.

This clonotype was seen at least ten times. The gene calls are TRBV11-3 and TRBJ1-1; TRBD1 matches 7 bases. V shed 2 bases and J 11 bases; nucleotides not matched to a gene: 8. Germline CDR1 SGHNT, CDR2 YENEEA. The CDR3 is 13 residues long. The CDR3, as DNA: TGTGCCAGCAGCTTAACCACAGGGGATCGGGCTTTCTTT. Amino acid sequence: CASSLTTGDRAFF.

There are many counts of this clonotype. This chain uses TRBV9 with TRBJ1-1; D not certain. Germline CDR1 SGDLS, CDR2 YYNGEE. The CDR3 is 14 amino acids. The V end was cut by 0 bases, the J end by 4 bases, with 10 bases between. CDR3 protein: CASSVGGIGTEAFF. In DNA, the CDR3 is TGTGCCAGCAGCGTAGGGGGTATCGGCACTGAAGCTTTCTTT.